Each of the 17 T cell receptor beta chains below was sequenced from the same sample in a study of identical twins. TCRdb re-called the 5' RACE reads with MiXCR, one entry per CDR3 protein. The repertoire holds 200,000 to 300,000 distinct CDR3 sequences, roughly 7% seen once, with 3.5% to 4% in the top ten. These data were also filed under a second study, of yellow fever vaccine responses in identical twins.

Sequencing used memory (CD45RO+) T cells sorted from blood. These receptors all stem from a woman between 18 and 29 years old in good health.

The chain couples TRBV14 to TRBJ2-3; D unclear. Trimming removed 1 base at V and 2 bases at J, with 13 bases between. The CDR3 spans 16 residues. Germline CDR1 is SGHDN and CDR2 is FVKESK. CDR3 nucleotides: TGTGCCAGCAGCCAAGGCGTAGCCGTCCCCACAGATACGCAGTATTTT. It codes for CASSQGVAVPTDTQYF.

There are many counts of this clonotype. This sequence joins TRBV7-8 and TRBJ2-1; D is perhaps TRBD2 (5 bases). The length of the CDR3 is 14 residues. Germline CDR1 SGHVS, CDR2 FQNEAQ. V gave up 2 bases and J gave up 4 bases, with 9 bases separating them. The CDR3 region is CASSLMRAYNEQFF. DNA of the CDR3: TGTGCCAGCAGCTTAATGAGGGCTTACAATGAGCAGTTCTTC.

This clonotype was counted ten times or more. The gene calls are TRBV4-2 and TRBJ1-5; D uncertain. V dropped 0 bases and J dropped 0 bases, with 9 bases sitting between them. Germline V gives CDR1 LGHNA, CDR2 YNFKEQ. The CDR3 length is 16 residues. The CDR3 protein is CASSQEAVHSNQPQHF. As DNA, the CDR3 is TGTGCCAGCAGCCAAGAGGCGGTTCATAGCAATCAGCCCCAGCATTTT.

In this sample, this clonotype turned up many times. The chain has TRBV2 and TRBJ1-1, with D unresolved. CDR1 is SNHLY and CDR2 is FYNNEI in the germline V gene. V was shortened by 8 bases and J by 0 bases, with 13 bases between the two germline ends. The CDR3 extends over 14 amino acids. CDR3 amino acids: CASAFFRMNTEAFF. DNA of the CDR3: TGTGCCAGCGCCTTCTTCCGGATGAACACTGAAGCTTTCTTT.

The sample holds many counts of this clonotype. The chain uses TRBV10-3 and TRBJ1-1, with TRBD1 matching 9 bases. Trimming removed 7 bases from V and 1 base from J; junction bases left unmatched: 13. The CDR3 contains 17 residues. The germline V gene encodes CDR1 ENHRY and CDR2 SYGVKD. CDR3 DNA sequence: TGTGCCATCAAGACGGGACAGGGATTAGCTACGAACACTGAAGCTTTCTTT. Translation: CAIKTGQGLATNTEAFF.

This clonotype has just a few counts. The chain links TRBV5-1 to TRBJ2-3; TRBD2 matches at 7 bases. The ends lost 0 bases at V and 3 bases at J; junction bases unmatched: 7. The CDR3 spans 16 residues. Germline loops: CDR1 SGHRS, CDR2 YFSETQ. The CDR3 bases are TGCGCCAGCAGCTTGGAGGCTAGCGGACTGACAGATACGCAGTATTTT. Encoded protein: CASSLEASGLTDTQYF.

This clonotype has more than one count but fewer than ten. This chain links TRBV6-1 with TRBJ2-1; 12 positions agree with TRBD2. Germline V gives CDR1 MNHNS, CDR2 SASEGT. The CDR3 length is 16 residues. J lost 2 bases, V lost 4 bases, and 3 bases had no gene match. The DNA of the CDR3 is TGTGCCAGCAGTGGACTAGCGGGAGATCCCTACAATGAGCAGTTCTTC. Translation gives CASSGLAGDPYNEQFF.

The genes are TRBV27 and TRBJ1-1; a possible D gene is TRBD1 (6 bases). The CDR3 is 13 amino acids. The V end lost 0 bases, the J end lost 8 bases, and 10 bases lay between the germline ends. Germline values: CDR1 MNHEY, CDR2 SMNVEV (reference sequence). CDR3 in DNA: TGTGCCAGCAGTTTATCCAGGACAGAAGAAGCTTTCTTT. Its translation is CASSLSRTEEAFF.

This chain joins TRBV14 and TRBJ1-6; D ambiguous. Trimming took off 2 bases at V and 6 bases at J, with 11 bases between the two ends. CDR3 length equals 15 residues. Per the germline V gene, CDR1 is SGHDN and CDR2 is FVKESK. CDR3 in amino acids: CASSQMRTRNSPLHF. In nucleotides, the CDR3 is TGTGCCAGCAGCCAAATGCGGACGCGTAATTCACCCCTCCACTTT. The full variable domain, rest sourced from reference TRBV14 and TRBJ1-6, is EAGVTQFPSHSVIEKGQTVTLRCDPISGHDNLYWYRRVMGKEIKFLLHFVKESKQDESGMPNNRFLAERTGGTYSTLKVQPAELEDSGVYFCASSQMRTRNSPLHFGNGTRLTVT.

This clonotype was detected many times. The V and J genes are TRBV12-3 or TRBV12-4 and TRBJ1-1, with D maybe TRBD1 (5 bases). The CDR3 extends over 13 amino acids. The V end was cut by 3 bases, the J end by 7 bases, with 12 bases between. The CDR3 DNA reads TGTGCCAGCAGTTTCATTGGGGACGGTGAAGCTTTCTTT. Protein product: CASSFIGDGEAFF.

In this sample, this clonotype turned up a few times. The CDR3 protein is CASGTRRETQYF. The CDR3 DNA reads TGTGCCAGCGGAACGCGTCGAGAGACCCAGTACTTC. The chain couples TRBV3-1 to TRBJ2-5, with D unresolved. V dropped 8 bases and J dropped 4 bases, with 11 bases sitting between them. Germline V gene lookup returns CDR1 LGHDT and CDR2 YNNKEL (reference sequence). The CDR3 runs 12 residues.

This clonotype showed up just a few times. This sequence joins TRBV19 and TRBJ1-6; D remains unclear. The V gene lost 4 bases and the J gene lost 7 bases, with 11 bases spanning the gap. The germline V gene has CDR1 LNHDA and CDR2 SQIVND (reference sequence). The CDR3 is 14 residues long. CDR3 amino acids: CASSKSGGNSPLHF. As DNA, the CDR3 is TGTGCCAGTAGTAAATCCGGAGGGAATTCACCCCTCCACTTT.

There are many counts of this clonotype. The V and J genes are TRBV20-1 and TRBJ2-1, with D possibly being TRBD2 (5 bases). V was clipped by 3 bases and J by 3 bases, with 9 bases between them. CDR3 length equals 13 residues. Germline CDR1 and CDR2: DFQATT and SNEGSKA (reference sequence). Here the CDR3 reads CSASEGLYNEQFF. The CDR3 coding sequence is TGCAGTGCTAGTGAGGGCCTCTACAATGAGCAGTTCTTC.

This clonotype was observed many times. The chain recombines TRBV27 with TRBJ2-6; unclear D gene. V lost 2 bases and J lost 0, with 5 bases in between. Germline values: CDR1 MNHEY, CDR2 SMNVEV (reference sequence). The CDR3 loop spans 15 amino acids. The CDR3 reads CASSLVLSGANVLTF. CDR3 in DNA: TGTGCCAGCAGTTTAGTCCTCTCTGGGGCCAACGTCCTGACTTTC. Using reference TRBV27 and TRBJ2-6 for the parts outside the CDR3, the full variable domain is EAQVTQNPRYLITVTGKKLTVTCSQNMNHEYMSWYRQDPGLGLRQIYYSMNVEVTDKGDVPEGYKVSRKEKRNFPLILESPSPNQTSLYFCASSLVLSGANVLTFGAGSRLTVL.

V is TRBV6-4 and J is TRBJ1-5; D unresolved. Trimming removed 5 bases at V and 4 bases at J, with 12 bases between. The CDR3 consists of 14 residues. CDR1 is MRHNA and CDR2 is SNTAGT in the germline V gene. CDR3 DNA sequence: TGTGCCAGCAGTCCACGGGAGGGAAATCAGCCCCAGCATTTT. Its protein is CASSPREGNQPQHF.

The V and J genes are TRBV12-3 or TRBV12-4 and TRBJ1-1; perhaps TRBD1 as D (5 bases). Trimming cost V 6 bases and J 9 bases, with 11 bases left between them. The CDR3 has 11 amino acids. The CDR3 coding sequence is TGTGCCAGCAGATTGGGACCGAAAGCTTTCTTT. As protein: CASRLGPKAFF.

The genes are TRBV2 and TRBJ2-7, with 11 bases lining up with TRBD2. J lost 0 bases, V lost 11 bases, and 24 bases had no gene match. The CDR3 runs 20 residues. Germline CDR1 is SNHLY and CDR2 is FYNNEI. This chain's CDR3 is CAQRGRPWTSGRTISYEQYF. CDR3 coding DNA: TGTGCCCAAAGGGGGCGACCTTGGACTAGCGGGCGAACCATCTCCTACGAGCAGTACTTC.